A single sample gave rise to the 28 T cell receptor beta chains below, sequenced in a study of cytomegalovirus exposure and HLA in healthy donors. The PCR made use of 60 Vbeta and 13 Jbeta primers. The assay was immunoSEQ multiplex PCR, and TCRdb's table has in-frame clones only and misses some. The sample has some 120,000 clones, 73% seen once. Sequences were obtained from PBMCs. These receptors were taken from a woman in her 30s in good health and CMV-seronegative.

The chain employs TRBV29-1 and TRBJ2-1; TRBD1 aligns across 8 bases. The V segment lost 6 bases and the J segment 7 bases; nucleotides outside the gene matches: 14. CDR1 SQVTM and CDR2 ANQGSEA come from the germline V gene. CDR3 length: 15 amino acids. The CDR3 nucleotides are TGCAGCGTCCGAGCAGGGGGCTCGGTATTGAATGAGCAGTTCTTC. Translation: CSVRAGGSVLNEQFF.

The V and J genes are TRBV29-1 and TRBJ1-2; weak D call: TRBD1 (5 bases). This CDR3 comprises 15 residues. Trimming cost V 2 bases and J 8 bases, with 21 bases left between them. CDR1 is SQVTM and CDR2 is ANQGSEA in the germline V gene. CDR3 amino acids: CSVERVGQGVGGYTF. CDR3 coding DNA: TGCAGCGTTGAAAGAGTGGGGCAGGGTGTAGGAGGCTACACCTTC.

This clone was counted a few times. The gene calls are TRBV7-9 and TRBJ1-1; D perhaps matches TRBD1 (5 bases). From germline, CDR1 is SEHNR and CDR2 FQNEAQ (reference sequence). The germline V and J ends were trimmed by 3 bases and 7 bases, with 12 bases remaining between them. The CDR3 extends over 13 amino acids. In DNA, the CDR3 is TGTGCCAGCAGCTTCCAACTCGACAGTGAAGCTTTCTTT. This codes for CASSFQLDSEAFF.

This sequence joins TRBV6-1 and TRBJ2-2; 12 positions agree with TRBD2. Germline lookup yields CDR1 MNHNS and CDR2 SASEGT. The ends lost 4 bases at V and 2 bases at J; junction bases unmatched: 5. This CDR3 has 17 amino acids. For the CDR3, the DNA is TGTGCCAGCAGTGGGACTAGCGGGGAAATAAACACCGGGGAGCTGTTTTTT. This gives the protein CASSGTSGEINTGELFF.

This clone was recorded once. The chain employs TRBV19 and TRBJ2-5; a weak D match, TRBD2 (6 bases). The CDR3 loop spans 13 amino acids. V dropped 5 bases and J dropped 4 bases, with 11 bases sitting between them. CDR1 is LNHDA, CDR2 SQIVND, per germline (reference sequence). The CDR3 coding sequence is TGTGCCAGTAGTGAAGGACTACGAGAGACCCAGTACTTC. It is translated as CASSEGLRETQYF.

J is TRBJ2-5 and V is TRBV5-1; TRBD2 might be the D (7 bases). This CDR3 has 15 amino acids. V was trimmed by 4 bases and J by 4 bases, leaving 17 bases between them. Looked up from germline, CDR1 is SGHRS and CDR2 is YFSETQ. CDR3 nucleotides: TGCGCCAGCAGCGCTTGGGGGGGGCCGAGAGAGACCCAGTACTTC. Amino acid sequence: CASSAWGGPRETQYF.

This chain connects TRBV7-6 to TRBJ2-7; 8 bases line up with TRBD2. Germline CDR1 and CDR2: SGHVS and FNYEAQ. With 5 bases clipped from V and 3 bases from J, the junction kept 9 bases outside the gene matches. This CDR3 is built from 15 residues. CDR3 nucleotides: TGTGCCAGCAGCAGCGGAGGGACTAGTATCTACGAGCAGTACTTC. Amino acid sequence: CASSSGGTSIYEQYF.

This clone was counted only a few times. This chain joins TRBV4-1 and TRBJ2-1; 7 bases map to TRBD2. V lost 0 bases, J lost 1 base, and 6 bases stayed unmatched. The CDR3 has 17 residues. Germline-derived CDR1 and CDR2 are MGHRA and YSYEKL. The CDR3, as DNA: TGCGCCAGCAGCCAAGATCCTGGGGGGGGGTCCTACAATGAGCAGTTCTTC. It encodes CASSQDPGGGSYNEQFF.

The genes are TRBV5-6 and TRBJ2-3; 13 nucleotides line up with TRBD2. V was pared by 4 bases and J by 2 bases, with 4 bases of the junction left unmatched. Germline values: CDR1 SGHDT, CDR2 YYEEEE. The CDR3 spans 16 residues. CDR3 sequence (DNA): TGTGCCAGCAGCCCGGGACTAGCGGGAAACACAGATACGCAGTATTTT. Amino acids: CASSPGLAGNTDTQYF.

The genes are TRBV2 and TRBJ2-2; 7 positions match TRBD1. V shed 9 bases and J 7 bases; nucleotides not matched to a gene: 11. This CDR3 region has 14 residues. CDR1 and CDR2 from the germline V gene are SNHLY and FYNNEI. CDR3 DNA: TGTGCCAGGGACCACAGGGGCAGGGGCGGGGAGCTGTTTTTT. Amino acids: CARDHRGRGGELFF.

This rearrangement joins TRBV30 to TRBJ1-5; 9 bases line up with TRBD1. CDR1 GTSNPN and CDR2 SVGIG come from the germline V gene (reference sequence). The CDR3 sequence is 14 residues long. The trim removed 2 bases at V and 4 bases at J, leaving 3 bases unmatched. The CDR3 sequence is CAWSRQGGNQPQHF. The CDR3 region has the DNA TGTGCCTGGAGTCGACAGGGGGGGAATCAGCCCCAGCATTTT.

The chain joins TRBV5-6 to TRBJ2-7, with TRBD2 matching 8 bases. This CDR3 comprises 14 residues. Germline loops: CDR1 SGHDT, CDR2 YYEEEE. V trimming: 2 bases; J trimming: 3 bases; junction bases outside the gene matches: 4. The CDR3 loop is CASSFWTSSYEQYF. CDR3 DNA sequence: TGTGCCAGCAGCTTCTGGACTAGCAGCTACGAGCAGTACTTC.

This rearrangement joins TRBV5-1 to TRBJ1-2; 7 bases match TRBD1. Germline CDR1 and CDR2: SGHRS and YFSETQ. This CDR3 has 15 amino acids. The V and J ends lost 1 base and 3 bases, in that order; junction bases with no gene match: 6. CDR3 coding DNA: TGCGCCAGCAGCTTGACCGGACAGGATCACTATGGCTACACCTTC. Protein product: CASSLTGQDHYGYTF.

The DNA of the CDR3 is TGTGCCACCAGCAGACCCCCGGGACAGGGCGCCTATGGCTACACCTTC. Its protein is CATSRPPGQGAYGYTF. The chain carries TRBV15 and TRBJ1-2; 9 positions agree with TRBD1. Per germline, CDR1 LNHNV and CDR2 YYDKDF (reference sequence). Trimming took 2 bases from V and 4 from J; bases not matched to a gene: 8. CDR3 length: 16 amino acids.

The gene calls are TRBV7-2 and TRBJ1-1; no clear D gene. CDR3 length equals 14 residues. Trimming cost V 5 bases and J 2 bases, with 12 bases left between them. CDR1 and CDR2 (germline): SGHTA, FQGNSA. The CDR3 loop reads CASSIVPRNTEAFF. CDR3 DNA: TGTGCCAGCAGCATAGTCCCCCGTAACACTGAAGCTTTCTTT.

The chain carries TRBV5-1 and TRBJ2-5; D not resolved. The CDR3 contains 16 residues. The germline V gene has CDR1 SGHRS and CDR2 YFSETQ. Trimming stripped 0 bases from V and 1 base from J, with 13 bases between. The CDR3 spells CASSLVPGTFQETQYF. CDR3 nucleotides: TGCGCCAGCAGCTTGGTGCCAGGAACGTTCCAAGAGACCCAGTACTTC. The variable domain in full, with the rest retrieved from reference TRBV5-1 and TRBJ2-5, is KAGVTQTPRYLIKTRGQQVTLSCSPISGHRSVSWYQQTPGQGLQFLFEYFSETQRNKGNFPGRFSGRQFSNSRSEMNVSTLELGDSALYLCASSLVPGTFQETQYFGPGTRLLVL.

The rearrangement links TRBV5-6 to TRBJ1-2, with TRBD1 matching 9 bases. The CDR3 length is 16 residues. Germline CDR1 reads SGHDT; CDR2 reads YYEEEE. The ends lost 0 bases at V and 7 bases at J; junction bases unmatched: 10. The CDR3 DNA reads TGTGCCAGCAGCTTGGCCGGGGACAGGGTAAACGCTGGCTACACCTTC. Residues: CASSLAGDRVNAGYTF.

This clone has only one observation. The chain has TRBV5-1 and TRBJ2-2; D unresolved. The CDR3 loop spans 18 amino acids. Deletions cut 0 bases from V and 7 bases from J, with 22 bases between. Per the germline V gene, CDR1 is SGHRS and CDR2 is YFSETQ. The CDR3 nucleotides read TGCGCCAGCAGCTTGGTGATGTTTGTCCGCGGAGACGGCGGGGAGCTGTTTTTT. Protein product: CASSLVMFVRGDGGELFF.

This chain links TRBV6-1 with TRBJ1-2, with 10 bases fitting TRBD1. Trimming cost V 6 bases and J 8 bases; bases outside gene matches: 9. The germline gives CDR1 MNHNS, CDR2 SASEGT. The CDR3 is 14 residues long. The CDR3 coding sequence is TGTGCCAGCAGGACAGGGGGCGGTAGTAAAGGCTACACCTTC. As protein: CASRTGGGSKGYTF.

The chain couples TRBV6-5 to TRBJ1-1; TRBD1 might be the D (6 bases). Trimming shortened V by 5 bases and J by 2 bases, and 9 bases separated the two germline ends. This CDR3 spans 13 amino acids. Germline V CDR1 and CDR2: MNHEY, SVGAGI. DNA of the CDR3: TGTGCCAGCAGTGGACAGACCAACACTGAAGCTTTCTTT. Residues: CASSGQTNTEAFF.

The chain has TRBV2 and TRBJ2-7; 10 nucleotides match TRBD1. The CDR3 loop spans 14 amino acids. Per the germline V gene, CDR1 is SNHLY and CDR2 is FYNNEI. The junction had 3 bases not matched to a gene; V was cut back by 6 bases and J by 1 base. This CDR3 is CASSWGQGSYEQYF. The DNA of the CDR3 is TGTGCCAGCAGCTGGGGACAGGGGTCCTACGAGCAGTACTTC.

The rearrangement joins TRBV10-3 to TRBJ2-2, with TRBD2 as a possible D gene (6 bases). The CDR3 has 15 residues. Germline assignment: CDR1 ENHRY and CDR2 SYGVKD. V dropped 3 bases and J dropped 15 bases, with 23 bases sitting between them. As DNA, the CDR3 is TGTGCCATCAGTGACTTCCGAGGCAGCGGAGGGATGGTGTTTTTT. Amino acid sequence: CAISDFRGSGGMVFF.

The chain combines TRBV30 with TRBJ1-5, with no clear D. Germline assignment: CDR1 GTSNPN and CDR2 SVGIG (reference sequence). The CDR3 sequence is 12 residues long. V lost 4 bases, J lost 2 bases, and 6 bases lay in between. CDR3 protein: CAWTRGNQPQHF. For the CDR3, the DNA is TGTGCCTGGACCCGCGGCAATCAGCCCCAGCATTTT.

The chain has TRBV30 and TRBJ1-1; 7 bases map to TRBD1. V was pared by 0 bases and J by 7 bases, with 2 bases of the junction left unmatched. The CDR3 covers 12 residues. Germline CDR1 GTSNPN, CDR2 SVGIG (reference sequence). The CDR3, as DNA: TGTGCCTGGAGTGTGGACAGGTGTGAAGCTTTCTTT. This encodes CAWSVDRCEAFF.

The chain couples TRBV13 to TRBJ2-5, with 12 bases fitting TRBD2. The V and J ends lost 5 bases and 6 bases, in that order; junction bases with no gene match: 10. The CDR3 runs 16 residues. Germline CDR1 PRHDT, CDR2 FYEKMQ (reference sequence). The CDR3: CASSTESSGGVQTQYF. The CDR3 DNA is TGTGCCAGCAGCACGGAATCTAGCGGGGGGGTACAGACCCAGTACTTC.

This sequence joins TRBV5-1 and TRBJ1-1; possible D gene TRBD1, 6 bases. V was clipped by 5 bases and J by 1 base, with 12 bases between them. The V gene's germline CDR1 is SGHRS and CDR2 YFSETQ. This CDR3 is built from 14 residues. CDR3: CASRGGPANTEAFF. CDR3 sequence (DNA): TGCGCCAGCAGGGGGGGGCCGGCGAACACTGAAGCTTTCTTT.

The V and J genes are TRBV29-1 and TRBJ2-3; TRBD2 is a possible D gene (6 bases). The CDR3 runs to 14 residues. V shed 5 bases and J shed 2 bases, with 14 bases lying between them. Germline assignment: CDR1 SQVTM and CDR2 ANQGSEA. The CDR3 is CSVRGGALTDTQYF. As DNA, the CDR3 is TGCAGCGTTCGCGGCGGGGCGCTCACAGATACGCAGTATTTT.

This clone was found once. CDR3 DNA sequence: TGTGCCTGGGGCAGGGCGAATGAGCAGTTCTTC. It yields the protein CAWGRANEQFF. V gene TRBV30 combines with J gene TRBJ2-1, with D perhaps TRBD1 (5 bases). Trimming left V 5 bases short and J 7 bases short, with 9 bases between. The CDR3 runs 11 residues. Germline V gives CDR1 GTSNPN, CDR2 SVGIG (reference sequence).